The 4 T cell receptor beta chains given below trace back to one sample, sequenced in a study of T cell repertoires in cytomegalovirus infection. From the reads, TCRdb called clonotypes with MiXCR, one entry per CDR3 protein. This table has roughly 720,000 distinct CDR3 sequences, roughly 35% appearing once. The sequenced sample consisted of PBMCs. These receptors were taken from a human donor in good health (CMV status not recorded). Some clones in this sample may be carry-over from other donors' samples.

The sample holds many counts of this clonotype. The chain recombines TRBV7-2 with TRBJ1-1, with D maybe TRBD1 (5 bases). Per germline, CDR1 SGHTA and CDR2 FQGNSA. This CDR3 is built from 15 residues. V lost 1 base to trimming and J lost 6 bases, with 15 bases between them. The CDR3 region has the DNA TGTGCCAGCAGCTTAGACATTGCAGGGATCGCTGAAGCTTTCTTT. It is translated as CASSLDIAGIAEAFF.

This clonotype was counted a few times. The V and J genes are TRBV3-1 and TRBJ2-7; D is possibly TRBD2 (7 bases). V shed 1 base and J shed 4 bases, with 17 bases lying between them. The CDR3 contains 16 residues. CDR1 and CDR2 (germline): LGHDT, YNNKEL (reference sequence). The CDR3 DNA sequence: TGTGCCAGCAGCCAAGGGCAGCGGGGAGGGGGTTACGAGCAGTACTTC. Encoded protein: CASSQGQRGGGYEQYF.

The V call is TRBV10-3, the J call TRBJ1-4; weak D call: TRBD1 (6 bases). The CDR3 totals 15 residues. Per the germline V gene, CDR1 is ENHRY and CDR2 is SYGVKD. V lost 10 bases to trimming and J lost 3 bases, with 18 bases between them. The CDR3 sequence is CATSGQGRANEKLFF. CDR3 DNA: TGTGCCACTTCGGGGCAGGGGCGAGCTAATGAAAAACTGTTTTTT.

CDR3 DNA: TGTGCCAGCAGCTTATCCGCGACAGGGGGCGTCGTCCGTCAGCCCCAGCATTTT. Translating it yields CASSLSATGGVVRQPQHF. The chain joins TRBV7-8 to TRBJ1-5, with TRBD1 matching over 10 bases. The V and J ends lost 2 bases and 6 bases, in that order; junction bases with no gene match: 13. The CDR3 loop spans 18 amino acids. CDR1 is SGHVS, CDR2 FQNEAQ, per germline.